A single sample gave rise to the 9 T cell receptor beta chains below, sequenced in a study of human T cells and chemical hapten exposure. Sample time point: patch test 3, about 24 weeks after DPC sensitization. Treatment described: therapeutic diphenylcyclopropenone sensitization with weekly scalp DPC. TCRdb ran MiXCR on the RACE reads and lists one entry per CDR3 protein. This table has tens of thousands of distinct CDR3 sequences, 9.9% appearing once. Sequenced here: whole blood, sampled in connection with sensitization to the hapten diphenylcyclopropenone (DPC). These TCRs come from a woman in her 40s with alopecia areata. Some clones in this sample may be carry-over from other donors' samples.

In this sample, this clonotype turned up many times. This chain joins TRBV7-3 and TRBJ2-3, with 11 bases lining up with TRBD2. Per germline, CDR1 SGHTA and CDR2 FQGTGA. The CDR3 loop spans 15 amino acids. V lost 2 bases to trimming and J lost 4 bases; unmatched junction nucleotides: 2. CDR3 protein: CASSLLAGGPDTQYF. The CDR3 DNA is TGTGCCAGCAGCTTACTAGCGGGGGGTCCAGATACGCAGTATTTT.

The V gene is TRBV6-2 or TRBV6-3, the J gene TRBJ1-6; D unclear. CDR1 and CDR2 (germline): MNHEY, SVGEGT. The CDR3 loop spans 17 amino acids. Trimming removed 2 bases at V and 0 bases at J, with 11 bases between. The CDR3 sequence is CASSYRPYSSYNSPLHF. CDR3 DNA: TGTGCCAGCAGTTACCGGCCCTACAGCTCCTATAATTCACCCCTCCACTTT.

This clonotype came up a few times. CDR3 DNA sequence: TGCGCCAGCAGCCCCCAATTCGGGGTTCCTAATGAAAAACTGTTTTTT. Translation gives CASSPQFGVPNEKLFF. The chain links TRBV4-3 to TRBJ1-4; D is uncertain. Trimming removed 4 bases from V and 3 bases from J, with 15 bases in between. CDR3 length: 16 residues. Germline CDR1 reads LGHNA; CDR2 reads YSLEER.

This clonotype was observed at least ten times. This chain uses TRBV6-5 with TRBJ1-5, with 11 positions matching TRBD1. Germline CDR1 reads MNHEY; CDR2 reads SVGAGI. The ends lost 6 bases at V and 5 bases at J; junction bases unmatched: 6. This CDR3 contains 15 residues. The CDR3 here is CASSRDRGGYQPQHF. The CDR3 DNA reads TGTGCCAGCAGCCGGGACAGGGGGGGCTATCAGCCCCAGCATTTT.

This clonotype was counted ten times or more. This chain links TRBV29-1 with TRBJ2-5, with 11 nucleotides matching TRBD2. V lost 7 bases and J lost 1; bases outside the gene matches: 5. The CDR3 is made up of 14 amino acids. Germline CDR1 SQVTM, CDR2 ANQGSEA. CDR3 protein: CSATSGGFQETQYF. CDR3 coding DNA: TGCAGCGCCACTAGCGGGGGATTCCAAGAGACCCAGTACTTC.

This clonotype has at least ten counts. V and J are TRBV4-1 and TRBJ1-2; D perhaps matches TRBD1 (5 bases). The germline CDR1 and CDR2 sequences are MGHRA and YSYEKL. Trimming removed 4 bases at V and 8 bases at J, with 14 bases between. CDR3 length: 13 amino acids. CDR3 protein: CASSPHGAGGYTF. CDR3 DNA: TGCGCCAGCAGCCCCCATGGGGCAGGGGGCTACACCTTC.

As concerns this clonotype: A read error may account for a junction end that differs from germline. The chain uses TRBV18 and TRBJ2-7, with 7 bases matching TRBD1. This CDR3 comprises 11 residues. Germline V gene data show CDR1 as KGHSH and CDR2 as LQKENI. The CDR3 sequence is CASSSGTANSF. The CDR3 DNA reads TGTGCCAGCTCATCCGGGACAGCCAATTCCTTC.

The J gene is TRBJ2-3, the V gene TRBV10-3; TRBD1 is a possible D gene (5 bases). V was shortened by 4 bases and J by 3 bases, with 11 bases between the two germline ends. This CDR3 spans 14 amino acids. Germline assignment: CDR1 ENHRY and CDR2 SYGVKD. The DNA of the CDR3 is TGTGCCATCAGTGCCGGCAGGGAAACAGATACGCAGTATTTT. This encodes CAISAGRETDTQYF.

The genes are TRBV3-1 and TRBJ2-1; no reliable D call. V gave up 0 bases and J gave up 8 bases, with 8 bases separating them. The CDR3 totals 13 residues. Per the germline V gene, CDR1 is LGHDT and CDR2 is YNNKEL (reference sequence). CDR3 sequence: CASSQETEDEQFF. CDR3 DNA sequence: TGTGCCAGCAGCCAAGAAACCGAGGATGAGCAGTTCTTC.